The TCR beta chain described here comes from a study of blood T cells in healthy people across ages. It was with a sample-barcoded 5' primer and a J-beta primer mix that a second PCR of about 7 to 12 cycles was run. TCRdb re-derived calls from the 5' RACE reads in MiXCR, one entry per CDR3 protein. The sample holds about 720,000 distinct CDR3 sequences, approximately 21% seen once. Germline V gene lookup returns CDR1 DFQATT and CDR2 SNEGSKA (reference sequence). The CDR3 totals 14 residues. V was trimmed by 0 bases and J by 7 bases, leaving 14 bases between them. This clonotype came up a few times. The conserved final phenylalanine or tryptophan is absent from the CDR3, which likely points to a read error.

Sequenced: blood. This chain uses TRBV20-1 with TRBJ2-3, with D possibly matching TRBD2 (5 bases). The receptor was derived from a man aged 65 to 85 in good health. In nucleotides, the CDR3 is TGCAGTGCTAGAGATTCTACTAGACCTAATACGCAGTATTTG. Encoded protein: CSARDSTRPNTQYL.